The 17 T cell receptor beta chains below all came from one sample that was sequenced in a study of shared clonotypes between healthy human individuals (dated by TCRdb to about 2020). CD8 naive samples consisted of CD45RO-negative cells that were positively selected for CCR7, yielding a CD45RA+CCR7+ population without TemRA cells. Receptor libraries were prepared by the immunoSEQ multiplex PCR assay. TCRdb holds this immuneACCESS table with in-frame rearrangements only. Some clones are missing; in checked studies, unresolved V genes explain under half, and the rest has no known cause. For this sample there are around 600,000 clones; 98% appear just once. The top ten constitute more than 0.3% of the sample. Sequencing input: naive CD8+ T cells sorted from blood. This specimen's cell subset or site label, interpreted: CD45RA+CCR7+. All receptors derive from a man aged 30 to 45 in good health.

The chain carries TRBV7-9 and TRBJ2-3, with 10 bases aligning to TRBD2. Germline-derived CDR1 and CDR2 are SEHNR and FQNEAQ (reference sequence). Trimming took 8 bases from V and 5 from J; bases not matched to a gene: 7. The CDR3 is 14 amino acids. CDR3 bases: TGTGCCAGCTGGAGCGGGAGGGCTGGAGATACGCAGTATTTT. Its protein product is CASWSGRAGDTQYF.

The chain uses TRBV9 and TRBJ2-1; TRBD2 aligns across 9 bases. The germline CDR1 and CDR2 sequences are SGDLS and YYNGEE. The CDR3 extends over 16 amino acids. The V segment lost 3 bases and the J segment 4 bases; nucleotides outside the gene matches: 8. CDR3 DNA: TGTGCCAGCAGCGGATACTTGACTAGCGGATACAATGAGCAGTTCTTC. Residues: CASSGYLTSGYNEQFF.

The V call is TRBV28, the J call TRBJ2-2, with TRBD2 matching 10 bases. Per the germline V gene, CDR1 is MDHEN and CDR2 is SYDVKM. The V segment lost 5 bases and the J segment 2 bases; nucleotides outside the gene matches: 8. This CDR3 region has 17 residues. In nucleotides, the CDR3 is TGTGCCAGCAGTCCTCTAGGACTAGCGGATAACACCGGGGAGCTGTTTTTT. The encoded protein is CASSPLGLADNTGELFF. Filled out from reference TRBV28 and TRBJ2-2, the complete variable domain reads DVKVTQSSRYLVKRTGEKVFLECVQDMDHENMFWYRQDPGLGLRLIYFSYDVKMKEKGDIPEGYSVSREKKERFSLILESASTNQTSMYLCASSPLGLADNTGELFFGEGSRLTVL.

V is TRBV7-3 and J is TRBJ2-7; D is unclear. The CDR3 contains 13 residues. Germline V gives CDR1 SGHTA, CDR2 FQGTGA. V lost 3 bases and J lost 5, with 11 bases in between. The DNA of the CDR3 is TGTGCCAGCAGCTTGAGGCAAGGCGACGAGCAGTACTTC. It translates to CASSLRQGDEQYF.

This clone has only one observation. The chain joins TRBV7-9 to TRBJ2-1, with no clear D. This CDR3 region has 16 residues. Germline assignment: CDR1 SEHNR and CDR2 FQNEAQ (reference sequence). The V end lost 4 bases, the J end lost 12 bases, and 25 bases lay between the germline ends. The CDR3 DNA is TGTGCCAGCAGCTCTCCTGTTCGGTTGGAACGGGTCCGGCAGTTCTTC. Translating gives CASSSPVRLERVRQFF.

The CDR3 DNA reads as TGTGCCAGCAGCCCAGGGGACCAGCCCCAGCATTTT. This gives the protein CASSPGDQPQHF. This sequence joins TRBV7-9 and TRBJ1-5; possibly TRBD1 for D (6 bases). The V gene lost 5 bases and the J gene lost 7 bases, with 9 bases spanning the gap. CDR1 and CDR2 (germline): SEHNR, FQNEAQ (reference sequence). CDR3 size: 12 residues.

V is TRBV6-5 and J is TRBJ2-1; no reliable D call. Germline CDR1 is MNHEY and CDR2 is SVGAGI. This CDR3 region has 13 residues. Deletions cut 0 bases from V and 9 bases from J, with 9 bases between. The CDR3 reads CASSYSSVSEQFF. CDR3 coding DNA: TGTGCCAGCAGTTACTCGTCAGTTAGTGAGCAGTTCTTC.

Notes on this clone: This specimen includes other DNA sequences encoding the same CDR3. V and J are TRBV9 and TRBJ2-2; no definite D call. Germline V gives CDR1 SGDLS, CDR2 YYNGEE. Trimming cost V 0 bases and J 6 bases, with 3 bases left between them. The CDR3 consists of 12 residues. CDR3 nucleotides: TGTGCCAGCAGCGTAGCTCCCGGGGAGCTGTTTTTT. Encoded protein: CASSVAPGELFF.

The V call is TRBV5-4, the J call TRBJ2-1; 7 nucleotides match TRBD1. Per germline, CDR1 SGHNT and CDR2 YYREEE (reference sequence). V gave up 6 bases and J gave up 0 bases; unmatched junction bases: 9. The CDR3 has 16 residues. CDR3 protein: CASNRQGSSSYNEQFF. CDR3 coding DNA: TGTGCCAGCAACCGACAGGGATCTAGCTCCTACAATGAGCAGTTCTTC.

This clone has just one count. The chain is built from TRBV9 and TRBJ2-3; D possibly corresponds to TRBD1 (6 bases). CDR3 length: 15 residues. In germline, CDR1 is SGDLS, CDR2 YYNGEE. The V end lost 0 bases, the J end lost 3 bases, and 11 bases lay between the germline ends. The CDR3 here is CASSVVGAWTDTQYF. DNA of the CDR3: TGTGCCAGCAGCGTAGTGGGGGCCTGGACAGATACGCAGTATTTT.

The chain links TRBV11-2 to TRBJ2-7; 10 nucleotides align to TRBD1. The CDR3 covers 14 residues. V was pared by 3 bases and J by 3 bases, with 2 bases of the junction left unmatched. Looked up from germline, CDR1 is SGHAT and CDR2 is FQNNGV. This CDR3 reads CASSFGQGGYEQYF. DNA of the CDR3: TGTGCCAGCAGCTTCGGACAGGGGGGCTACGAGCAGTACTTC.

The J gene is TRBJ2-3, the V gene TRBV6-5, with D perhaps TRBD2 (6 bases). V dropped 6 bases and J dropped 4 bases, with 17 bases sitting between them. Germline CDR1 is MNHEY and CDR2 is SVGAGI. CDR3 length equals 15 residues. The CDR3 reads CASSPGGTPSDTQYF. The CDR3 nucleotides read TGTGCCAGCAGCCCCGGAGGGACCCCCTCAGATACGCAGTATTTT.

CDR3 nucleotide sequence: TGTGCCAGCAGCTTAGCAGTGCGGGACTCGACCGTAGATACGCAGTATTTT. This gives the protein CASSLAVRDSTVDTQYF. This chain connects TRBV7-6 to TRBJ2-3; possibly TRBD2 for D (6 bases). CDR1 and CDR2 (germline): SGHVS, FNYEAQ. Deletions cut 0 bases from V and 5 bases from J, with 18 bases between. The CDR3 totals 17 residues.

The rearrangement uses TRBV6-5 and TRBJ2-7; 7 bases are a match to TRBD1. Losses at the gene ends were 2 bases for V and 4 bases for J; bases not matched to a gene: 5. The CDR3 totals 14 residues. Per germline, CDR1 MNHEY and CDR2 SVGAGI. CDR3 DNA sequence: TGTGCCAGCAGTTACGCGACACAGGGGTACGAGCAGTACTTC. Protein: CASSYATQGYEQYF.

The rearrangement joins TRBV6-4 to TRBJ1-5; D is uncertain. V shed 11 bases and J shed 3 bases, with 17 bases lying between them. Per germline, CDR1 MRHNA and CDR2 SNTAGT. The CDR3 contains 14 residues. The CDR3 reads CAPYLWGYNQPQHF. CDR3 coding DNA: TGTGCCCCGTACCTCTGGGGTTACAATCAGCCCCAGCATTTT.

This chain joins TRBV14 and TRBJ2-7, with D perhaps TRBD1 or TRBD2 (6 bases each). Trimming stripped 0 bases from V and 3 bases from J, with 15 bases between. The V gene's germline CDR1 is SGHDN and CDR2 FVKESK. The CDR3 contains 16 residues. The CDR3 nucleotides are TGTGCCAGCAGCCAAGACCCGGGGGCGAAAGACTACGAGCAGTACTTC. This encodes CASSQDPGAKDYEQYF.

V usage is TRBV11-2 and J usage is TRBJ2-7, with TRBD2 matching 7 bases. Trimming at V came to 5 bases and at J to 7 bases, leaving 8 bases not matched to a gene. The CDR3 spans 13 residues. From germline, CDR1 is SGHAT and CDR2 FQNNGV. For the CDR3, the DNA is TGTGCCAGCAGCCCAGCGGGATATGATGAGCAGTACTTC. Its translation: CASSPAGYDEQYF.